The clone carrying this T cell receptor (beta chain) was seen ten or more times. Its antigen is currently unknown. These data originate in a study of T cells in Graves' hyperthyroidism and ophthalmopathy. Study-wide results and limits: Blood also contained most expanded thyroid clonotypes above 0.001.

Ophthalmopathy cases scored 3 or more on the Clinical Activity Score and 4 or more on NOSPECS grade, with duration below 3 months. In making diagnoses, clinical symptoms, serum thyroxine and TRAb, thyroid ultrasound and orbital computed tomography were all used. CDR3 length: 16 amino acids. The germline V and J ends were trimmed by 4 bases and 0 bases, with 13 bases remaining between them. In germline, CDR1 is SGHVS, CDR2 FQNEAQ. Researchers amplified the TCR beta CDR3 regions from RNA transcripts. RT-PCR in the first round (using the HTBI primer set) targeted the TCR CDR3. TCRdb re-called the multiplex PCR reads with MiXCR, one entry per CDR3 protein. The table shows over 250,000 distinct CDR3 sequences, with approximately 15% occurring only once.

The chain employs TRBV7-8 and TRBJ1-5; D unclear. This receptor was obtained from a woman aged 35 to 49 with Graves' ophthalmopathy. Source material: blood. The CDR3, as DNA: TGTGCCAGCAGCTCTAGCGGCCTTTATAGCAATCAGCCCCAGCATTTT. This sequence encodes CASSSSGLYSNQPQHF.